What follows are 3 T cell receptor beta chains derived from one specimen sequenced in a study of blood T cell repertoires in COVID-19. Assay used: immunoSEQ multiplex PCR; TCRdb lists only in-frame clones, some missing. The table includes about 140,000 clones, approximately 83% detected once. The material sequenced was peripheral blood. The source of these receptors is a woman between 55 and 75 years old with acute or convalescent COVID-19.

This rearrangement joins TRBV9 to TRBJ1-1; D gene uncertain. The CDR3 length is 13 residues. Germline V lookup: CDR1 SGDLS, CDR2 YYNGEE. Trimming cost V 3 bases and J 3 bases, with 9 bases left between them. DNA of the CDR3: TGTGCCAGCAGCGCGTACGGTGACACTGAAGCTTTCTTT. This codes for CASSAYGDTEAFF.

The chain combines TRBV27 with TRBJ1-1; D call uncertain. The CDR3 consists of 14 residues. Trimming shortened V by 3 bases and J by 0 bases, and 8 bases separated the two germline ends. Germline assignment: CDR1 MNHEY and CDR2 SMNVEV (reference sequence). CDR3 sequence (DNA): TGTGCCAGCAGTTTCCAGGCCATGAACACTGAAGCTTTCTTT. Protein: CASSFQAMNTEAFF.

The chain recombines TRBV29-1 with TRBJ2-1; 10 nucleotides line up with TRBD1. Germline values: CDR1 SQVTM, CDR2 ANQGSEA. V was pared by 8 bases and J by 8 bases, with 15 bases of the junction left unmatched. This CDR3 comprises 15 residues. CDR3 region: CSSWERGQGFDEQFF. The CDR3 coding sequence is TGCAGCTCCTGGGAGCGGGGACAGGGGTTCGATGAGCAGTTCTTC.